This T cell receptor (beta chain) was sequenced for a study of T cells after posttransplantation cyclophosphamide. Method: immunoSEQ multiplex PCR; TCRdb's copy keeps in-frame clones and lacks some. In the table there are 25,000 to 35,000 clones, about nine tenths of which are singletons. For this clone: Its matching antigen is unknown.

Per germline, CDR1 MDHEN and CDR2 SYDVKM. The CDR3 runs to 14 residues. V lost 8 bases and J 6 bases, leaving 17 bases between the germline ends. Whole-study results and caveats: Blood and skin or GI T cell repertoires showed limited TRB overlap.

Sequencing used PBMCs. This TCR was sampled from a man aged 50 to 60. The chain employs TRBV28 and TRBJ1-5; a possible D gene is TRBD1 (6 bases). The CDR3 region has the DNA TGTGCCAGCCGGTTCCGAGGACAGTCTCAGCCCCAGCATTTT. It specifies CASRFRGQSQPQHF.